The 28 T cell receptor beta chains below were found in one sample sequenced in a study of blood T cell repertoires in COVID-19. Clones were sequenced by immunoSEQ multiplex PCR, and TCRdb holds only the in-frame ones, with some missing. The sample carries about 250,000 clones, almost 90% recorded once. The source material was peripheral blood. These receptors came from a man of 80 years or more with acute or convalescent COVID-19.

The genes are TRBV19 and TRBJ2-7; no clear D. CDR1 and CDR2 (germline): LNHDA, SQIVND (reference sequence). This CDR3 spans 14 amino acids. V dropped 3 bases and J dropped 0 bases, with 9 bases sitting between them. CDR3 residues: CASSMGSFSYEQYF. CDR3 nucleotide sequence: TGTGCCAGTAGTATGGGCAGCTTCTCCTACGAGCAGTACTTC.

CDR3 sequence: CASSQVGTGANYGYTF. CDR3 nucleotide sequence: TGTGCCAGCAGCCAAGTTGGAACGGGTGCTAACTATGGCTACACCTTC. V usage is TRBV4-2 and J usage is TRBJ1-2; D uncertain. This CDR3 region has 16 residues. Germline CDR1 reads LGHNA; CDR2 reads YNFKEQ. V was cut by 1 base and J by 0 bases, with 12 bases left in between.

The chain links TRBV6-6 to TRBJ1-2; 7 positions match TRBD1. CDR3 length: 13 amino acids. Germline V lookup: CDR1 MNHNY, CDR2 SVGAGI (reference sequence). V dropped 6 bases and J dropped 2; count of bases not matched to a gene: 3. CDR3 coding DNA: TGTGCCAGCAGCTTGGGACAGAACTATGGCTACACCTTC. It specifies CASSLGQNYGYTF.

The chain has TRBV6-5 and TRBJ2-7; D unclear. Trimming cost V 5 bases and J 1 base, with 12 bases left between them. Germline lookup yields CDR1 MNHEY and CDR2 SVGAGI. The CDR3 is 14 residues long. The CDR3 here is CASSQTLFSYEQYF. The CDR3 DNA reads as TGTGCCAGCAGTCAGACACTCTTTTCCTACGAGCAGTACTTC.

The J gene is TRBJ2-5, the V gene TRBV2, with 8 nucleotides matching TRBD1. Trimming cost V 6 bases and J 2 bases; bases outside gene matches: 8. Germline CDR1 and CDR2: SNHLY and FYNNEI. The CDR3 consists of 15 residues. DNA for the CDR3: TGTGCCAGCAGCACAGACAGGGGCAAGCAAGAGACCCAGTACTTC. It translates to CASSTDRGKQETQYF.

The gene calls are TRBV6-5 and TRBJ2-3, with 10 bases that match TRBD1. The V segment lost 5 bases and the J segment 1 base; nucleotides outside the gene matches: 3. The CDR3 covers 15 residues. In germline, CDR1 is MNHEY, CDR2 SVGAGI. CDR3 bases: TGTGCCAGCAGTACGGGGACAGGGGGCACAGATACGCAGTATTTT. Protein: CASSTGTGGTDTQYF.

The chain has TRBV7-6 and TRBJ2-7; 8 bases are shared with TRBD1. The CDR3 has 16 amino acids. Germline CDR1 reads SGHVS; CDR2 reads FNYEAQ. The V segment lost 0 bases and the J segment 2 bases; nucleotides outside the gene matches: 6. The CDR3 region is CASSLATGTGTYEQYF. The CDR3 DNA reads TGTGCCAGCAGCTTAGCTACCGGGACAGGAACCTACGAGCAGTACTTC.

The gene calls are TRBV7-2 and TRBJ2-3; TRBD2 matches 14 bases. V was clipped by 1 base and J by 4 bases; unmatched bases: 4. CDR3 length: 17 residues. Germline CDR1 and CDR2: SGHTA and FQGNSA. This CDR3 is CASSLGRLAGGPDTQYF. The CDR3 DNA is TGTGCCAGCAGCTTAGGGAGACTAGCGGGGGGGCCAGATACGCAGTATTTT. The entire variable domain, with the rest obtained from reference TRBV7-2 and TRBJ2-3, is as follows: GAGVSQSPSNKVTEKGKDVELRCDPISGHTALYWYRQSLGQGLEFLIYFQGNSAPDKSGLPSDRFSAERTGGSVSTLTIQRTQQEDSAVYLCASSLGRLAGGPDTQYFGPGTRLTVL.

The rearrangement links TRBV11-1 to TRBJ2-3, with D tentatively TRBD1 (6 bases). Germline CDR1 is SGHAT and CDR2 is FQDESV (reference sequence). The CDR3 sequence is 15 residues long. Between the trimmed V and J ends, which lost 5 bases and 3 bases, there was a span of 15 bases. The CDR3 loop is CASSMTNRVTDTQYF. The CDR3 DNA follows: TGTGCCAGCAGCATGACGAACAGGGTAACAGATACGCAGTATTTT.

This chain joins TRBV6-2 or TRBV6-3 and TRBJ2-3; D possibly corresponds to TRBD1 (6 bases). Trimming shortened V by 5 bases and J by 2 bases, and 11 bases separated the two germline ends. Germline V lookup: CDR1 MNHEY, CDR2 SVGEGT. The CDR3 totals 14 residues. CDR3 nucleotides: TGTGCCAGCAGTCTAGGGGGAACCACAGATACGCAGTATTTT. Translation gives CASSLGGTTDTQYF.

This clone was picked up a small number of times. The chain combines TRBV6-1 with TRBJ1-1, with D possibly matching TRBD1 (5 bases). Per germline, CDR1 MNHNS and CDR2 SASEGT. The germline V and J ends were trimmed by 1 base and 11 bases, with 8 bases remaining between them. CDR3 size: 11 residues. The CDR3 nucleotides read TGTGCCAGCAGTGAAGACTCAGGGGCTTTCTTT. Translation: CASSEDSGAFF.

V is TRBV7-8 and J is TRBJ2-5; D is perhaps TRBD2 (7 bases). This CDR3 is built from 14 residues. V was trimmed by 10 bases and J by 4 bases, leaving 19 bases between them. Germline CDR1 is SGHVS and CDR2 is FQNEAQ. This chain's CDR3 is CATGGGGRGETQYF. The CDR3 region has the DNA TGTGCCACCGGCGGGGGCGGGAGAGGAGAGACCCAGTACTTC.

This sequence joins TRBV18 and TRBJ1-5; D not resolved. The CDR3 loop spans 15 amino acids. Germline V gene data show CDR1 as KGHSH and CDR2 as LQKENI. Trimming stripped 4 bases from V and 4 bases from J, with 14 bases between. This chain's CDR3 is CASSRVGRENQPQHF. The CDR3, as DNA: TGTGCCAGCTCACGGGTTGGGAGGGAGAATCAGCCCCAGCATTTT.

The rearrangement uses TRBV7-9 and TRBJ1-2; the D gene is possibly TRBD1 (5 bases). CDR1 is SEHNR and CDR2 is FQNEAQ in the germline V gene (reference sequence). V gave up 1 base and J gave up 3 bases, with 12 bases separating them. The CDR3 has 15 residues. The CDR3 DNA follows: TGTGCCAGCAGCTTAGGAGCAGGAGGGGACTATGGCTACACCTTC. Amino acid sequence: CASSLGAGGDYGYTF.

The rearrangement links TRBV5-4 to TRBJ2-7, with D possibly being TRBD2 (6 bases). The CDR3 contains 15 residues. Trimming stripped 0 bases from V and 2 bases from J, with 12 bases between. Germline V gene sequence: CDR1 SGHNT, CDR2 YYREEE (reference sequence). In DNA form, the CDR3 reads TGTGCCAGCAGCTTGGAGGGTAGCGGCACCTACGAGCAGTACTTC. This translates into CASSLEGSGTYEQYF.

The CDR3 DNA follows: TGTGCCAGCAGAACAGGGGGTCCGACGAATCAGCCCCAGCATTTT. Its protein product is CASRTGGPTNQPQHF. The chain carries TRBV6-5 and TRBJ1-5, with 8 nucleotides matching TRBD1. This CDR3 spans 15 amino acids. Germline V gives CDR1 MNHEY, CDR2 SVGAGI. J was trimmed by 4 bases and V by 6 bases; bases with no gene match: 8.

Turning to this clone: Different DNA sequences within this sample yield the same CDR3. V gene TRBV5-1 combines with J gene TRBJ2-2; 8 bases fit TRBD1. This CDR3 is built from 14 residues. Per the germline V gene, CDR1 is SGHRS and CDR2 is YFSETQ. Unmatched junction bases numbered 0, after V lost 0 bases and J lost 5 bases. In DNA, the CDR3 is TGCGCCAGCAGCTTGGACAGGGGGACCGGGGAGCTGTTTTTT. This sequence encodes CASSLDRGTGELFF.

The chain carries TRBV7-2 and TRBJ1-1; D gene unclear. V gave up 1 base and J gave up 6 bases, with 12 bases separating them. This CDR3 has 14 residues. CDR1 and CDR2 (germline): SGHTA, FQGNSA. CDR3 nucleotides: TGTGCCAGCAGCTTAGACAGTCAAACCTCTGAAGCTTTCTTT. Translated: CASSLDSQTSEAFF.

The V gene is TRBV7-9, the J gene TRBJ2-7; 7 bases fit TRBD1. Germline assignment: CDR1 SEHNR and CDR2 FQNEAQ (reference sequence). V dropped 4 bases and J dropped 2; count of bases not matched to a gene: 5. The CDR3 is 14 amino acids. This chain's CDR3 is CASSSDRVPYEQYF. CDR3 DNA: TGTGCCAGCAGCTCTGACAGGGTACCCTACGAGCAGTACTTC.

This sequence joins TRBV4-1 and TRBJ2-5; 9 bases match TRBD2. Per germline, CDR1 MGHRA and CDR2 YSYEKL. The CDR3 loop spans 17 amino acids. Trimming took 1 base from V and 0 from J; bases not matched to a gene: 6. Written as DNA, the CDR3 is TGCGCCAGCAGCCAAGTTGGGGCTAGCGGGAACCAAGAGACCCAGTACTTC. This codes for CASSQVGASGNQETQYF.

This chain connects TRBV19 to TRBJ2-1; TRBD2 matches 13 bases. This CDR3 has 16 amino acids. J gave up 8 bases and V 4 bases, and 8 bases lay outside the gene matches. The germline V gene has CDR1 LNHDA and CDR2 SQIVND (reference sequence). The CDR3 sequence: CASSSGLAGVRDEQFF. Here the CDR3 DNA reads TGTGCCAGTAGTAGCGGACTAGCGGGAGTGCGGGATGAGCAGTTCTTC.

Here the CDR3 DNA reads TGTGCCAGTAGTCTCGGACAGGGGTTCATCGGGGAGCTGTTTTTT. Amino acid sequence: CASSLGQGFIGELFF. The J gene is TRBJ2-2, the V gene TRBV19; TRBD1 aligns across 9 bases. The CDR3 contains 15 residues. With 5 bases clipped from V and 7 bases from J, the junction kept 8 bases outside the gene matches. Germline CDR1 and CDR2: LNHDA and SQIVND (reference sequence).

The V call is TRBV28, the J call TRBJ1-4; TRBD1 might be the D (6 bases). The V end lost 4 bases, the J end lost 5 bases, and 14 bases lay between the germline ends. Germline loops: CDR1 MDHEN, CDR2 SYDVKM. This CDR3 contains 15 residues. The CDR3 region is CASSSLDSQNEKLFF. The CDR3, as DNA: TGTGCCAGCAGTTCGTTGGACAGCCAGAATGAAAAACTGTTTTTT.

DNA for the CDR3: TGTGCCAGCAGCGCAGGGACTAGCGCTTGGGAGACCCAGTACTTC. This encodes CASSAGTSAWETQYF. V is TRBV5-8 and J is TRBJ2-5; TRBD2 agrees at 10 bases. J lost 5 bases, V lost 4 bases, and 8 bases had no gene match. The germline CDR1 and CDR2 sequences are SGHTS and YDEGEE. The CDR3 runs 15 residues.

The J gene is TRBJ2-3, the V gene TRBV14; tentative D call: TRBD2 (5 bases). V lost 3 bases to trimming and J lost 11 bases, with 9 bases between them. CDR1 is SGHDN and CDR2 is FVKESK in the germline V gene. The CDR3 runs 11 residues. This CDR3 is CASSHGLGQYF. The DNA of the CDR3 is TGTGCCAGCAGCCACGGACTTGGGCAGTATTTT. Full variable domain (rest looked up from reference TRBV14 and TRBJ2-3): EAGVTQFPSHSVIEKGQTVTLRCDPISGHDNLYWYRRVMGKEIKFLLHFVKESKQDESGMPNNRFLAERTGGTYSTLKVQPAELEDSGVYFCASSHGLGQYFGPGTRLTVL.

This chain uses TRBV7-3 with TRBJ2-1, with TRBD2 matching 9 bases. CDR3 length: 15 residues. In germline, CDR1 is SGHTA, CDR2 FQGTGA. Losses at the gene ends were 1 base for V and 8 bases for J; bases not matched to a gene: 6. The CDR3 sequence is CASSLRLAGIDEQFF. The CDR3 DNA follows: TGTGCCAGCAGCTTAAGGCTAGCGGGAATCGATGAGCAGTTCTTC.

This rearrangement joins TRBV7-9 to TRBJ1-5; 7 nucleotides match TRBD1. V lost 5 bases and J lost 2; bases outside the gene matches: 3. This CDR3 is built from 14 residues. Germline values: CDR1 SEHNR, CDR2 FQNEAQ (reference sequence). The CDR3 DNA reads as TGTGCCAGCAGCCTGACAGGGCGCAATCAGCCCCAGCATTTT. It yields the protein CASSLTGRNQPQHF.

Written as DNA, the CDR3 is TGCGCCAGCAGCTTGACTGAGGAGAACACTGAAGCTTTCTTT. Protein sequence: CASSLTEENTEAFF. V gene TRBV5-1 combines with J gene TRBJ1-1, with no clear D. CDR1 is SGHRS and CDR2 is YFSETQ in the germline V gene. V lost 1 base to trimming and J lost 1 base, with 8 bases between them. The CDR3 covers 14 residues.